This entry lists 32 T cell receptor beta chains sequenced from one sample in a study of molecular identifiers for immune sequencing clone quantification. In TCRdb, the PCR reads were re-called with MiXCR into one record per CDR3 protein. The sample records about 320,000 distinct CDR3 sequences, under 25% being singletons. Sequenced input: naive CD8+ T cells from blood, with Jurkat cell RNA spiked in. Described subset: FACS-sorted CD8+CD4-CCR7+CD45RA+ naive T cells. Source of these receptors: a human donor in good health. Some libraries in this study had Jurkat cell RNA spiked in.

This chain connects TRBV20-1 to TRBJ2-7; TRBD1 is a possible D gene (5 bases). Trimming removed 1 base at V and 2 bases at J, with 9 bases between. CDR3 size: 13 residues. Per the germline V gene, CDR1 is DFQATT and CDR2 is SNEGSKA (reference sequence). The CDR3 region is CSARGLDTYEQYF. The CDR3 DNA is TGCAGTGCTAGAGGTCTGGACACCTACGAGCAGTACTTC.

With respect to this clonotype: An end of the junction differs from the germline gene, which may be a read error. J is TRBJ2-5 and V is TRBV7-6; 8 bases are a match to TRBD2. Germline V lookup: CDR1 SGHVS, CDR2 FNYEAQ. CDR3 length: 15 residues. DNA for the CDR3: TGTGCCAGCAGCTTAGTGGTCGGGGGGGCCGAGACCCAGTGCTTC. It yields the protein CASSLVVGGAETQCF.

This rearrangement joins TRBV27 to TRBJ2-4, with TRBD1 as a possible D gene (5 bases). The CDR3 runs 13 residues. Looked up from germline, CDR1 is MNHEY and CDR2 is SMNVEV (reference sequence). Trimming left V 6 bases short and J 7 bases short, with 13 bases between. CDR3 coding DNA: TGTGCCAGCAGGGAGTTGGACATTAACATTCAGTACTTC. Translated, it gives CASRELDINIQYF.

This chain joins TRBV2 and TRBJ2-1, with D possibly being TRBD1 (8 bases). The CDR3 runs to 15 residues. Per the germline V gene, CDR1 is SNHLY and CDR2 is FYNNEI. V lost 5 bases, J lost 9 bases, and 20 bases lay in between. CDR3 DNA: TGTGCCAGCAGTCTCGCAGGGGGCGGGGGATGTGAGCAGTTCTTC. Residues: CASSLAGGGGCEQFF.

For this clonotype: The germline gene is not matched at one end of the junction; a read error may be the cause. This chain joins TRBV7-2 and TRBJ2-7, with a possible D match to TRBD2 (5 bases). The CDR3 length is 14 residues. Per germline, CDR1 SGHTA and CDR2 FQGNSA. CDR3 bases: TGTGCCCGCAGTTGGGCGGGCCCCTCCTACGAGCAGTACTTC. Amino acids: CARSWAGPSYEQYF.

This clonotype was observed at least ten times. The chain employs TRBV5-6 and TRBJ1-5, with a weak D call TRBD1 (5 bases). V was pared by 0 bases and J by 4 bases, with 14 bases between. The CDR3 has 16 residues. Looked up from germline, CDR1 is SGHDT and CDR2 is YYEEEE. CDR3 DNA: TGTGCCAGCAGCTTGGCCATGAGGGAGGGGAATCAGCCCCAGCATTTT. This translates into CASSLAMREGNQPQHF. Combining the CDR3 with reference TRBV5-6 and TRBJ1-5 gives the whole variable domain DAGVTQSPTHLIKTRGQQVTLRCSPKSGHDTVSWYQQALGQGPQFIFQYYEEEERQRGNFPDRFSGHQFPNYSSELNVNALLLGDSALYLCASSLAMREGNQPQHFGDGTRLSIL.

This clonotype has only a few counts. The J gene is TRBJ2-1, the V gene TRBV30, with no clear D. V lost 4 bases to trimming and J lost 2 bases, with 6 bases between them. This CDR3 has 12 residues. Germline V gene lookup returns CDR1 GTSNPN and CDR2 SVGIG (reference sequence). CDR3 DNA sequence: TGTGCCTGGACCGTTACCTACAATGAGCAGTTCTTC. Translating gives CAWTVTYNEQFF.

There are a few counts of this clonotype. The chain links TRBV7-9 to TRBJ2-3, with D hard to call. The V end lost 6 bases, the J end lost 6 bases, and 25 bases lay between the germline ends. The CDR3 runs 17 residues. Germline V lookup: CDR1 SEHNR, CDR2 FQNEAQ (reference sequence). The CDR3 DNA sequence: TGTGCCAGCAGTCCCAGGACGTGGGATGTGAGAGCGGATACGCAGTATTTT. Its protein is CASSPRTWDVRADTQYF.

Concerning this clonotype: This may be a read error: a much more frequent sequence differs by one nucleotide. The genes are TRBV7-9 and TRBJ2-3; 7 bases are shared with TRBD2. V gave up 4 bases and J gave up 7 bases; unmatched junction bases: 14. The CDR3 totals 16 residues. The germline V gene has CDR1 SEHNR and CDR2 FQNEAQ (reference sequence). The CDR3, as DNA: TGTGCCAGCAGCTCTGCTACGGGGGGTCGAGGAAATACGCAGTATTTT. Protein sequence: CASSSATGGRGNTQYF. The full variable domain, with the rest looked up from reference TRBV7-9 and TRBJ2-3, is DTGVSQNPRHKITKRGQNVTFRCDPISEHNRLYWYRQTLGQGPEFLTYFQNEAQLEKSRLLSDRFSAERPKGSFSTLEIQRTEQGDSAMYLCASSSATGGRGNTQYFGPGTRLTVL.

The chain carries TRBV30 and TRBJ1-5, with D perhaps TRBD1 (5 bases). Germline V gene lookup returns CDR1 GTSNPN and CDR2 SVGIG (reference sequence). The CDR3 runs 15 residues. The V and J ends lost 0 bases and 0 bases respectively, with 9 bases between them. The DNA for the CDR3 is TGTGCCTGGAGTGTACCGACAGCTAGCAATCAGCCCCAGCATTTT. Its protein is CAWSVPTASNQPQHF.

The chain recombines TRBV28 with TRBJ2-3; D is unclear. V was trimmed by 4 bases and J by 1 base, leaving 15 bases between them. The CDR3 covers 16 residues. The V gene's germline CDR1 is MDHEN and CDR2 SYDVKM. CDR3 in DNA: TGTGCCAGCAGTTCCCGTTTATTATCTGGCACAGATACGCAGTATTTT. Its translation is CASSSRLLSGTDTQYF.

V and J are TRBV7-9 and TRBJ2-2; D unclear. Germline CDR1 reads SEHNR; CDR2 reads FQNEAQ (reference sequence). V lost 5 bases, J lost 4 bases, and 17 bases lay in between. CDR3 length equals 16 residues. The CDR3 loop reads CASSVAPDFATGELFF. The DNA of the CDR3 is TGTGCCAGCAGCGTCGCCCCAGATTTTGCCACCGGGGAGCTGTTTTTT.

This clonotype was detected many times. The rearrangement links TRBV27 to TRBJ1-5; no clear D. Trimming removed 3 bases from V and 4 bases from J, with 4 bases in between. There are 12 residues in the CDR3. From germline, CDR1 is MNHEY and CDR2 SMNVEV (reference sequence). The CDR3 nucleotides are TGTGCCAGCAGTTTTCTGAATCAGCCCCAGCATTTT. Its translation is CASSFLNQPQHF.

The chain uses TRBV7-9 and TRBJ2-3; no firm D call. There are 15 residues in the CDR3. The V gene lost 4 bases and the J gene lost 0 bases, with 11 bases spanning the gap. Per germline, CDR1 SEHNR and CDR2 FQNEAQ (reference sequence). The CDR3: CASSSSLPSTDTQYF. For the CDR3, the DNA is TGTGCCAGCAGCTCGTCCCTTCCTAGCACAGATACGCAGTATTTT.

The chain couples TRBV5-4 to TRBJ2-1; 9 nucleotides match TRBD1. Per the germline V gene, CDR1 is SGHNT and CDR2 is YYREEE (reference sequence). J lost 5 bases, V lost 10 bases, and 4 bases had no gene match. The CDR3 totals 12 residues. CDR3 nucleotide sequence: TGTGCCGGAGACAGGGGGGACAATGAGCAGTTCTTC. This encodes CAGDRGDNEQFF.

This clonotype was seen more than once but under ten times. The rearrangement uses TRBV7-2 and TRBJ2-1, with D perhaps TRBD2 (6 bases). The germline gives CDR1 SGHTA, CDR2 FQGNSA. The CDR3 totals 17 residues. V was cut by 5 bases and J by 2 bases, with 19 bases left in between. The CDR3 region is CASSPGTWAGPYNEQFF. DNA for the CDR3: TGTGCCAGCAGCCCCGGGACTTGGGCAGGACCCTACAATGAGCAGTTCTTC. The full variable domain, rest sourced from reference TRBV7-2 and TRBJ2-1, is GAGVSQSPSNKVTEKGKDVELRCDPISGHTALYWYRQSLGQGLEFLIYFQGNSAPDKSGLPSDRFSAERTGGSVSTLTIQRTQQEDSAVYLCASSPGTWAGPYNEQFFGPGTRLTVL.

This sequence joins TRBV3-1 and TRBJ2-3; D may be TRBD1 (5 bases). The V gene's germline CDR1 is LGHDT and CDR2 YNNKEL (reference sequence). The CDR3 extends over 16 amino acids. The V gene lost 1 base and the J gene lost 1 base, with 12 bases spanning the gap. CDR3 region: CASSQGLPRGTDTQYF. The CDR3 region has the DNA TGTGCCAGCAGCCAAGGACTCCCCAGGGGCACAGATACGCAGTATTTT.

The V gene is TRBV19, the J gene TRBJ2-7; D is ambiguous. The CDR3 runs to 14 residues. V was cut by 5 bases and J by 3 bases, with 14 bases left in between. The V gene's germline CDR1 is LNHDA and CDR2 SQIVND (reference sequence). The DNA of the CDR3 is TGTGCCAGTAGTCCTCGGGTTCGCAACTACGAGCAGTACTTC. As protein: CASSPRVRNYEQYF.

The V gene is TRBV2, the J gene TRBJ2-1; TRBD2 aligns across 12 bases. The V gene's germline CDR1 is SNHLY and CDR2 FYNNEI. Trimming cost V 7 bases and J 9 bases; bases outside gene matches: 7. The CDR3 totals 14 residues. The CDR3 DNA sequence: TGTGCCAGCAATGGGCTAGCGGGGGGGATTGAGCAGTTCTTC. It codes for CASNGLAGGIEQFF.

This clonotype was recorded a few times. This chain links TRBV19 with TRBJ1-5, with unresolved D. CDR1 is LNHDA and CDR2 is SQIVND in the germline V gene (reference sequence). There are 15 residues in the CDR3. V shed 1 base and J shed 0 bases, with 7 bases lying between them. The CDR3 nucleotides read TGTGCCAGTAGTATAGCCAGGTATAGCAATCAGCCCCAGCATTTT. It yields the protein CASSIARYSNQPQHF. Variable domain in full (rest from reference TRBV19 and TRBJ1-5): DGGITQSPKYLFRKEGQNVTLSCEQNLNHDAMYWYRQDPGQGLRLIYYSQIVNDFQKGDIAEGYSVSREKKESFPLTVTSAQKNPTAFYLCASSIARYSNQPQHFGDGTRLSIL.

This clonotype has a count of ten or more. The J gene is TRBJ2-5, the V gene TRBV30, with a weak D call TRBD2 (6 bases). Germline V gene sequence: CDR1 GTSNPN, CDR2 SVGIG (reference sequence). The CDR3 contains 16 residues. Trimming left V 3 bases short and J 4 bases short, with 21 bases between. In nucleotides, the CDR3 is TGTGCCTGGAGCCTCAAGGGGACTCCCGAGGGAGAGACCCAGTACTTC. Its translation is CAWSLKGTPEGETQYF.

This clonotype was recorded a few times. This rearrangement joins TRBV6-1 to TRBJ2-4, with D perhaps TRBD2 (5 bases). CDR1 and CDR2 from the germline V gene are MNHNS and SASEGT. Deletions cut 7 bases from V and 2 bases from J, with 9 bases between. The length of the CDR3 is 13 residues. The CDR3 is CASIGESKNIQYF. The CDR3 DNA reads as TGTGCCAGCATCGGGGAGTCCAAAAACATTCAGTACTTC.

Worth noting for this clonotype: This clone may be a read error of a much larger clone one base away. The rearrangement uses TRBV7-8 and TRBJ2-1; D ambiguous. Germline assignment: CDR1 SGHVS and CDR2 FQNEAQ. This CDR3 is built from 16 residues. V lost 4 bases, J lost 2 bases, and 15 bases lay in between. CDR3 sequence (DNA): TGTGCCAGCAGCTCACTACATGGTAGCCCCTACAATGAGCAGTTCTTC. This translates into CASSSLHGSPYNEQFF.

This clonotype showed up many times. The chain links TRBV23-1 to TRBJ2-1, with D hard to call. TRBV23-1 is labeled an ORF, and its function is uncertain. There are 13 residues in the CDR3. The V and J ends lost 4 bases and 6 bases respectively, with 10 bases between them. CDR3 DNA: TGCGCCAGCAGTCCCTTCGATCCCAATGAGCAGTTCTTC. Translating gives CASSPFDPNEQFF.

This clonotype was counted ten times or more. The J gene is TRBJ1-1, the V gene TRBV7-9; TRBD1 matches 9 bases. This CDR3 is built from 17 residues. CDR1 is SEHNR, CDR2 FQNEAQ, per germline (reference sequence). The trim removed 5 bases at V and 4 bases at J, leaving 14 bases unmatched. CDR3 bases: TGTGCCAGCAGCGGGCTTGGACAGGGGTGGCCGATCACTGAAGCTTTCTTT. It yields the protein CASSGLGQGWPITEAFF.

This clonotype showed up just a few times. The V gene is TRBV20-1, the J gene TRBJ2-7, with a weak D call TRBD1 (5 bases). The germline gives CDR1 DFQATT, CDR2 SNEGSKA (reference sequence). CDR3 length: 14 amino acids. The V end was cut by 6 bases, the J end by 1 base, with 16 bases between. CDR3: CSAMGVRDSYEQYF. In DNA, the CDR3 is TGCAGTGCAATGGGCGTCAGGGATTCCTACGAGCAGTACTTC.

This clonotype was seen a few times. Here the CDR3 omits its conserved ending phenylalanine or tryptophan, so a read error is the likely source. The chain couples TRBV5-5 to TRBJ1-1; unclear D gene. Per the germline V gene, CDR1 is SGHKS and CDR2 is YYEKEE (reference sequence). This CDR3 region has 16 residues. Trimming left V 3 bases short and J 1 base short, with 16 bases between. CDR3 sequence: CASSWLGAVPNTEAFL. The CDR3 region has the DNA TGTGCCAGCAGCTGGTTGGGCGCAGTTCCGAACACTGAAGCTTTCCTT.

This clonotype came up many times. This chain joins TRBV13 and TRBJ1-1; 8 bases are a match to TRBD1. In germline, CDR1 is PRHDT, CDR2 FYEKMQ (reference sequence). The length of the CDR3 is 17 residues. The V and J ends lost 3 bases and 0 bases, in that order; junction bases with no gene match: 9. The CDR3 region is CASSFGADRALNTEAFF. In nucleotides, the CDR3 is TGTGCCAGCAGCTTCGGGGCGGACAGGGCATTGAACACTGAAGCTTTCTTT.

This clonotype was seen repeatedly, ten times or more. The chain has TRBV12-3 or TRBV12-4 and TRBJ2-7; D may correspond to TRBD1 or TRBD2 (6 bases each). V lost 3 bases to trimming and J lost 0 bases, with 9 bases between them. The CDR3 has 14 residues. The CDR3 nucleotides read TGTGCCAGCAGTTTGCGGGACAACTCCTACGAGCAGTACTTC. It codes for CASSLRDNSYEQYF.

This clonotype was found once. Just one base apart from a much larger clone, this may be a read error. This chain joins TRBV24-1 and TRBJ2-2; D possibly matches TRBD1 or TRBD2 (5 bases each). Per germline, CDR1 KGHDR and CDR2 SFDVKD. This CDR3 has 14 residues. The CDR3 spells CGTSPGTHTGELFF. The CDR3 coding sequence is TGTGGCACCAGCCCCGGGACGCACACCGGGGAGCTGTTTTTT.

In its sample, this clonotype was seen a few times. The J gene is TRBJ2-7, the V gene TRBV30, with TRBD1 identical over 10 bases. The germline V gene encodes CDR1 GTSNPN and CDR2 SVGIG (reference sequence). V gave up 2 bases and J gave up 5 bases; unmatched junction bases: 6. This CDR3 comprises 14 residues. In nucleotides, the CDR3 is TGTGCCTGGAGTCGATCCGGGACAGGGGACGAGCAGTACTTC. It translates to CAWSRSGTGDEQYF.

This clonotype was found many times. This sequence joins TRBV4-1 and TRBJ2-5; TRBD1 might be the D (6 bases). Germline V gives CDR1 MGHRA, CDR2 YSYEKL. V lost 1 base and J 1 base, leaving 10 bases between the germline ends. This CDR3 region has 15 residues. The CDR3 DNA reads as TGCGCCAGCAGCCAAGGTTCAGGGGTCCAAGAGACCCAGTACTTC. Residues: CASSQGSGVQETQYF.